Listed here are 19 T cell receptor beta chains from one sample, sequenced in a study of blood T cell repertoires in COVID-19. Here immunoSEQ multiplex PCR was the method, and the copy in TCRdb shows in-frame clones only, minus some. There are tens of thousands of clones in the sample; about 92% occur only once, and around 2.9% lies in the top ten. Specimen: peripheral blood. Receptors were obtained from a man aged 65 to 85 with acute or convalescent COVID-19.

The rearrangement uses TRBV6-5 and TRBJ1-5; possible D gene TRBD1, 6 bases. Germline CDR1 MNHEY, CDR2 SVGAGI. The CDR3 is made up of 14 amino acids. The ends were cut back, 5 bases at V and 7 bases at J, with 15 bases in the middle. As DNA, the CDR3 is TGTGCCAGCAGTCTCCACAGGGTCGGACAGCCCCAGCATTTT. Its protein is CASSLHRVGQPQHF.

The rearrangement joins TRBV7-2 to TRBJ2-3; 8 nucleotides align to TRBD1. Unmatched junction bases numbered 13, after V lost 5 bases and J lost 0 bases. The CDR3 runs to 18 residues. CDR1 SGHTA and CDR2 FQGNSA come from the germline V gene. The CDR3 loop is CASSTQGQGASSTDTQYF. The DNA for the CDR3 is TGTGCCAGCAGCACACAAGGACAGGGAGCATCTAGCACAGATACGCAGTATTTT.

The chain links TRBV5-1 to TRBJ2-7; 10 nucleotides align to TRBD1. Germline V lookup: CDR1 SGHRS, CDR2 YFSETQ. V lost 1 base, J lost 5 bases, and 6 bases stayed unmatched. This CDR3 is 15 amino acids long. The CDR3 coding sequence is TGCGCCAGCAGCTTGCTGGGACAGGGGTCTCACGAGCAGTACTTC. Protein sequence: CASSLLGQGSHEQYF.

V is TRBV6-2 or TRBV6-3 and J is TRBJ2-2, with 11 bases fitting TRBD2. J gave up 7 bases and V 6 bases, and 7 bases lay outside the gene matches. The germline CDR1 and CDR2 sequences are MNHEY and SVGEGT. This CDR3 comprises 15 residues. In DNA, the CDR3 is TGTGCCAGCAGCGCGCTAGCGGGAGGTCTCGGGGAGCTGTTTTTT. The encoded protein is CASSALAGGLGELFF.

This chain links TRBV11-2 with TRBJ1-1, with D perhaps matching TRBD1 (5 bases). The germline V and J ends were trimmed by 5 bases and 1 base, with 17 bases remaining between them. The CDR3 is 16 amino acids. Germline V lookup: CDR1 SGHAT, CDR2 FQNNGV. In nucleotides, the CDR3 is TGTGCCAGCAGCCCCCTTAACGGGGGTAGGAACACTGAAGCTTTCTTT. Translation: CASSPLNGGRNTEAFF. Combining the CDR3 with reference TRBV11-2 and TRBJ1-1 gives the whole variable domain EAGVAQSPRYKIIEKRQSVAFWCNPISGHATLYWYQQILGQGPKLLIQFQNNGVVDDSQLPKDRFSAERLKGVDSTLKIQPAKLEDSAVYLCASSPLNGGRNTEAFFGQGTRLTVV.

The chain links TRBV7-2 to TRBJ2-3; perhaps TRBD1 as D (5 bases). CDR3 length: 14 residues. Germline CDR1 is SGHTA and CDR2 is FQGNSA. Trimming pared 2 bases from V and 1 base from J, leaving 7 bases between. The CDR3 reads CASSLSTGTDTQYF. The CDR3 region has the DNA TGTGCCAGCAGCTTATCGACAGGCACAGATACGCAGTATTTT.

V gene TRBV10-3 combines with J gene TRBJ1-5, with D unresolved. There are 13 residues in the CDR3. Trimming left V 6 bases short and J 2 bases short, with 8 bases between. Germline CDR1 is ENHRY and CDR2 is SYGVKD. CDR3 DNA sequence: TGTGCCATCAGACAGAATGGCAATCAGCCCCAGCATTTT. Amino acids: CAIRQNGNQPQHF.

The DNA of the CDR3 is TGTGCCAGCAGCGTGGGACATATGAACACTGAAGCTTTCTTT. This translates into CASSVGHMNTEAFF. V usage is TRBV9 and J usage is TRBJ1-1; the D gene is possibly TRBD1 (6 bases). The CDR3 runs to 14 residues. With 2 bases removed from V and 0 bases from J, the gap between germline ends came to 8 bases. Germline values: CDR1 SGDLS, CDR2 YYNGEE.

CDR3 coding DNA: TGTGCCAGCAGTAAGATGGTAGGGGACTATGGCTACACCTTC. Translation gives CASSKMVGDYGYTF. The chain joins TRBV6-5 to TRBJ1-2, with D perhaps matching TRBD1 (5 bases). The CDR3 is 14 amino acids. V gave up 5 bases and J gave up 3 bases, with 13 bases separating them. In germline, CDR1 is MNHEY, CDR2 SVGAGI.

This chain uses TRBV6-6 with TRBJ2-7; possible D gene TRBD2, 5 bases. The germline V and J ends were trimmed by 5 bases and 2 bases, with 19 bases remaining between them. The CDR3 has 16 residues. Germline values: CDR1 MNHNY, CDR2 SVGAGI (reference sequence). CDR3 in amino acids: CASSPAGGVGTYEQYF. CDR3 DNA: TGTGCCAGCAGTCCCGCGGGCGGAGTGGGAACCTACGAGCAGTACTTC.

The chain's CDR3 is CASSQEAGGGRGTEAFF. CDR3 DNA: TGTGCCAGCAGCCAAGAAGCCGGGGGAGGACGGGGCACTGAAGCTTTCTTT. The chain links TRBV14 to TRBJ1-1, with D tentatively TRBD1 (5 bases). V was clipped by 0 bases and J by 4 bases, with 18 bases between them. Germline CDR1 SGHDN, CDR2 FVKESK. This CDR3 is 17 amino acids long. The complete variable domain, with remaining parts taken from reference TRBV14 and TRBJ1-1, reads EAGVTQFPSHSVIEKGQTVTLRCDPISGHDNLYWYRRVMGKEIKFLLHFVKESKQDESGMPNNRFLAERTGGTYSTLKVQPAELEDSGVYFCASSQEAGGGRGTEAFFGQGTRLTVV.

The rearrangement joins TRBV7-8 to TRBJ2-5; TRBD2 agrees at 14 bases. The junction had 7 bases not matched to a gene; V was cut back by 5 bases and J by 5 bases. The CDR3 is made up of 16 amino acids. Germline loops: CDR1 SGHVS, CDR2 FQNEAQ. CDR3 sequence reads: CASSPTSGGALETQYF. CDR3 nucleotide sequence: TGTGCCAGCAGCCCGACTAGCGGGGGGGCGTTGGAGACCCAGTACTTC.

CDR3 DNA: TGTGCCAGCAGCCGGGACAGGGCCCAAGAGACCCAGTACTTC. Protein sequence: CASSRDRAQETQYF. The chain is built from TRBV2 and TRBJ2-5; 9 nucleotides agree with TRBD1. Germline assignment: CDR1 SNHLY and CDR2 FYNNEI. The CDR3 runs to 14 residues. The junction had 3 bases not matched to a gene; V was cut back by 6 bases and J by 1 base.

A word on this clone: The junction departs from germline at one end; a sequencing error may be responsible. The DNA for the CDR3 is TGTGCCAGCAGTGAAGCAGGTGGAGACACCATATATTTT. This encodes CASSEAGGDTIYF. The chain is built from TRBV6-1 and TRBJ1-3; D remains unclear. Germline loops: CDR1 MNHNS, CDR2 SASEGT. The CDR3 length is 13 residues.

This chain joins TRBV28 and TRBJ2-1, with a tentative D call TRBD1 (6 bases). V was shortened by 7 bases and J by 10 bases, with 23 bases between the two germline ends. Germline assignment: CDR1 MDHEN and CDR2 SYDVKM. The CDR3 has 15 amino acids. The CDR3 bases are TGTGCCAGCACCCCAGTTCGGGACAACGCGCCCGAGCAGTTCTTC. Encoded protein: CASTPVRDNAPEQFF.

The chain combines TRBV6-1 with TRBJ1-5; maybe TRBD1 (6 bases). Germline V lookup: CDR1 MNHNS, CDR2 SASEGT. This CDR3 is built from 17 residues. Trimming removed 2 bases from V and 7 bases from J, with 21 bases in between. Here the CDR3 reads CASSETWAASGVQPQHF. CDR3 bases: TGTGCCAGCAGTGAAACTTGGGCGGCGTCAGGGGTACAGCCCCAGCATTTT.

The V gene is TRBV4-1, the J gene TRBJ2-7, with TRBD2 matching 13 bases. Germline V gene sequence: CDR1 MGHRA, CDR2 YSYEKL. The V gene end was trimmed by 4 bases and the J gene end by 3 bases; junction bases not matched to a gene: 3. The CDR3 totals 15 residues. Written as DNA, the CDR3 is TGCGCCAGCAGCCCTAGGACTAGCGGGAGCTACGAGCAGTACTTC. This gives the protein CASSPRTSGSYEQYF.

The chain links TRBV5-6 to TRBJ1-1; D not certain. V was trimmed by 0 bases and J by 6 bases, leaving 15 bases between them. Germline-derived CDR1 and CDR2 are SGHDT and YYEEEE. The length of the CDR3 is 15 residues. For the CDR3, the DNA is TGTGCCAGCAGCTTGGTTGAGATTAAGTTGTCTGAAGCTTTCTTT. Amino acid sequence: CASSLVEIKLSEAFF.

This sequence joins TRBV7-2 and TRBJ1-3; D unclear. V lost 4 bases, J lost 1 base, and 11 bases lay in between. This CDR3 is 15 amino acids long. Germline assignment: CDR1 SGHTA and CDR2 FQGNSA. The CDR3 nucleotides are TGTGCCAGCAGCTCATGGACGGGATCTGGAAACACCATATATTTT. It codes for CASSSWTGSGNTIYF.